Reported below is one T cell receptor (beta chain). The same CDR3 also results from other DNA sequences found in this sample. The data belong to a study of blood T cell repertoires in COVID-19. Study summary: Acute and convalescent COVID-19 specimens originated in the United States, Italy and Spain. T cells, B-cell-depleted T cells, or PBMCs provided the cDNA or gDNA that served as material.

As originally analysed: Amplification with reference gene primers provided the estimates of nucleated cell counts. Method: immunoSEQ multiplex PCR; TCRdb's copy keeps in-frame clones and lacks some. V, J and clone size are those of that table, while D and trimming were read from the DNA. The repertoire holds around 150,000 clones, approximately 84% seen once, with around 8% in the top ten. There are 17 residues in the CDR3. The V gene's germline CDR1 is LNHDA and CDR2 SQIVND (reference sequence). V lost 3 bases to trimming and J lost 0 bases; unmatched junction nucleotides: 6. During active infection, Seattle patients enrolled and were then monitored through disease.

V is TRBV19 and J is TRBJ1-4; 8 bases line up with TRBD1. The sample taken for sequencing was peripheral blood. The TCR originated in a woman in her sixties with COVID-19, enrolled during active disease. Here the CDR3 DNA reads TGTGCCAGTAGTATCCCTGGACAGGGCACAACTAATGAAAAACTGTTTTTT. It encodes CASSIPGQGTTNEKLFF.